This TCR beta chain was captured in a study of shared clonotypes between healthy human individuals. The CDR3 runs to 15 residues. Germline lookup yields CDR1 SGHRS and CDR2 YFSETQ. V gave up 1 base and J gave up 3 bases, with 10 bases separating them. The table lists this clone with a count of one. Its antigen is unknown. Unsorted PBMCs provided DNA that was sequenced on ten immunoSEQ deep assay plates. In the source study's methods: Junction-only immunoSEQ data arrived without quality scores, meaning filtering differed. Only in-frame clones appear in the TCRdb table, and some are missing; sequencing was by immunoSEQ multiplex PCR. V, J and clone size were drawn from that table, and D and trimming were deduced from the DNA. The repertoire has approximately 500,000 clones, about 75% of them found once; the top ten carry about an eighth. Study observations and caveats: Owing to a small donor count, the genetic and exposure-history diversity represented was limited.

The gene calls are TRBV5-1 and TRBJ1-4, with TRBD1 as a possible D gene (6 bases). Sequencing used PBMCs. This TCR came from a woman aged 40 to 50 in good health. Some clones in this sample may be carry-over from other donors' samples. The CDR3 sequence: CASSLLPGANEKLFF. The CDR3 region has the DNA TGCGCCAGCAGCTTGTTGCCAGGGGCTAATGAAAAACTGTTTTTT. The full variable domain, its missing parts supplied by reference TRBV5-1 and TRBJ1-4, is KAGVTQTPRYLIKTRGQQVTLSCSPISGHRSVSWYQQTPGQGLQFLFEYFSETQRNKGNFPGRFSGRQFSNSRSEMNVSTLELGDSALYLCASSLLPGANEKLFFGSGTQLSVL.